These 9 T cell receptor beta chains originate from one sample sequenced in a study of cytomegalovirus exposure and HLA in healthy donors. Primers for the PCR totalled 60 Vbeta and 13 Jbeta. Some clones are missing from TCRdb's copy, which holds only in-frame ones; the method was immunoSEQ multiplex PCR. The data contain fewer than 200,000 clones, 80% of them singletons. Sequencing was done on a sample of PBMCs. These receptors were obtained from a woman in her 50s in good health and CMV-seropositive.

The V and J genes are TRBV11-2 and TRBJ1-2; D is unresolved. From germline, CDR1 is SGHAT and CDR2 FQNNGV. V was trimmed by 1 base and J by 0 bases, leaving 3 bases between them. The CDR3 runs 13 residues. DNA of the CDR3: TGTGCCAGCAGCTTAGGAGCTAACTATGGCTACACCTTC. It is translated as CASSLGANYGYTF.

The chain carries TRBV6-4 and TRBJ1-1, with 9 bases identical to TRBD1. J gave up 3 bases and V 6 bases, and 5 bases lay outside the gene matches. The CDR3 has 14 amino acids. Germline loops: CDR1 MRHNA, CDR2 SNTAGT. The CDR3 spells CASSRQGGYTEAFF. CDR3 nucleotides: TGTGCCAGCAGCCGACAGGGGGGCTACACTGAAGCTTTCTTT.

The chain is built from TRBV10-2 and TRBJ1-5; 9 bases map to TRBD1. J was trimmed by 6 bases and V by 3 bases; bases with no gene match: 3. The CDR3 contains 14 residues. Germline CDR1 and CDR2: WSHSY and SAAADI. This chain's CDR3 is CASSEQGAGQPQHF. CDR3 nucleotide sequence: TGCGCCAGCAGTGAACAGGGGGCAGGTCAGCCCCAGCATTTT.

This chain links TRBV27 with TRBJ1-4, with 12 bases lining up with TRBD1. Germline-derived CDR1 and CDR2 are MNHEY and SMNVEV (reference sequence). After removal of 8 bases from V and 4 bases from J, the junction contained 8 bases not matched to a gene. This CDR3 region has 16 residues. DNA for the CDR3: TGTGCCAGCTCCCGGGGACAGGGGGCAATTAATGAAAAACTGTTTTTT. It codes for CASSRGQGAINEKLFF.

This clone occurred once. This chain joins TRBV9 and TRBJ1-5; D is unclear. With 4 bases removed from V and 8 bases from J, the gap between germline ends came to 13 bases. Germline V gene lookup returns CDR1 SGDLS and CDR2 YYNGEE. There are 13 residues in the CDR3. The CDR3 is CASSLDPGKPQHF. The CDR3 region has the DNA TGTGCCAGCAGCTTGGACCCGGGGAAGCCCCAGCATTTT.

This clone was counted between two and nine times. The chain couples TRBV27 to TRBJ2-7; 9 bases align to TRBD1. The trim removed 5 bases at V and 3 bases at J, leaving 2 bases unmatched. Germline values: CDR1 MNHEY, CDR2 SMNVEV (reference sequence). The CDR3 totals 13 residues. For the CDR3, the DNA is TGTGCCAGCAGTCGGGACAGGGTCTACGAGCAGTACTTC. It encodes CASSRDRVYEQYF.

This clone has a handful of counts. This rearrangement joins TRBV5-4 to TRBJ2-6; D ambiguous. With 4 bases removed from V and 4 bases from J, the gap between germline ends came to 6 bases. The CDR3 covers 13 residues. CDR1 is SGHNT and CDR2 is YYREEE in the germline V gene (reference sequence). CDR3: CASSLRGANVLTF. The CDR3 DNA follows: TGTGCCAGCAGCCTCCGGGGGGCCAACGTCCTGACTTTC.

The chain recombines TRBV19 with TRBJ1-2, with 7 positions matching TRBD1. V lost 6 bases to trimming and J lost 6 bases; unmatched junction nucleotides: 10. This CDR3 comprises 14 residues. CDR1 is LNHDA and CDR2 is SQIVND in the germline V gene (reference sequence). The CDR3 DNA sequence: TGTGCCAGTAGAATCCCGGGACAGAAGCATGGCTACACCTTC. Protein product: CASRIPGQKHGYTF.

V usage is TRBV5-4 and J usage is TRBJ1-1; the D gene is possibly TRBD1 (6 bases). Trimming cost V 4 bases and J 1 base, with 14 bases left between them. CDR1 and CDR2 (germline): SGHNT, YYREEE (reference sequence). The CDR3 is 15 amino acids. The CDR3 DNA sequence: TGTGCCAGCAGCCCTTACAGGGCCTCGAACACTGAAGCTTTCTTT. Translating it yields CASSPYRASNTEAFF.